This T cell receptor (beta chain) was identified in a study of cytomegalovirus exposure and HLA in healthy donors. Background on the study: Around 89 million unique TCRs from HLA-typed donors made up an early data release.

The study ran its PCR with 60 Vbeta and 13 Jbeta primers. This table comes from immunoSEQ multiplex PCR, and its TCRdb copy is limited to in-frame clones, with some not included. The sample totals around 100,000 clones; its top ten clones hold approximately 6.8%. Study-wide points: Analysis was performed later, and it showed HLA-associated TCR beta chains to be more clonally expanded than equally common others. In a later analysis, a missense DCLRE1C variant was linked to TCR beta V- and J-gene trimming.

A remark on this clone: The antigen is unknown.

This TCR was sampled from a man aged 35-49 years in good health and CMV-seropositive. The sequenced sample consisted of PBMCs.

CDR3 DNA: TGCGCCAGCAGCTTGGTGACAGGTGAAAACATTCAGTACTTC. Translating gives CASSLVTGENIQYF. The rearrangement uses TRBV5-1 and TRBJ2-4, with D perhaps matching TRBD1 (6 bases). This CDR3 spans 14 amino acids. The V end was cut by 0 bases, the J end by 5 bases, with 9 bases between. The germline gives CDR1 SGHRS, CDR2 YFSETQ. The full variable domain, its missing parts supplied by reference TRBV5-1 and TRBJ2-4, is KAGVTQTPRYLIKTRGQQVTLSCSPISGHRSVSWYQQTPGQGLQFLFEYFSETQRNKGNFPGRFSGRQFSNSRSEMNVSTLELGDSALYLCASSLVTGENIQYFGAGTRLSVL.